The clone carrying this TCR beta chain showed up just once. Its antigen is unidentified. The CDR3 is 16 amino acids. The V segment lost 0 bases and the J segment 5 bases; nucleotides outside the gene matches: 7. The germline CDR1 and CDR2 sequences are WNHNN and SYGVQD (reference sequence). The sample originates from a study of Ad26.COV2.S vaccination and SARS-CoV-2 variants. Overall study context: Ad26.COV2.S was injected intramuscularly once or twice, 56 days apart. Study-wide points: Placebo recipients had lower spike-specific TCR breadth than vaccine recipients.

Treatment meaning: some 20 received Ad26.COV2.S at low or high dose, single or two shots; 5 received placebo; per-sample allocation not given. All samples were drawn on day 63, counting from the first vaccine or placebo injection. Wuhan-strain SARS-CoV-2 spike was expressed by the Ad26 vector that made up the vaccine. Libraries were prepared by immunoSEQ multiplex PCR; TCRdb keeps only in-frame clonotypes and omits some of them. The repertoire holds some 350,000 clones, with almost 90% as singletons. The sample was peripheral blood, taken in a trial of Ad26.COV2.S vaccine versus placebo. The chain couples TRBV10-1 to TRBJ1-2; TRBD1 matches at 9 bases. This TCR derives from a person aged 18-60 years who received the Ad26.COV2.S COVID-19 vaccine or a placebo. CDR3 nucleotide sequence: TGCGCCAGCAGTGAGTCGACAGGGACAGGGATATATGGCTACACCTTC. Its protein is CASSESTGTGIYGYTF.